The 13 T cell receptor beta chains below were found in one sample sequenced in a study of blood T cell repertoires in COVID-19. The assay was immunoSEQ multiplex PCR, and TCRdb's table has in-frame clones only and misses some. The repertoire holds about 370,000 clones, roughly nine tenths seen once, with approximately 1% in the top ten. The sample comprised PBMCs or T cells enriched from blood (not recorded which). Receptor source: a man aged 18 to 29 who had recovered from COVID-19.

V usage is TRBV3-1 (or the pseudogene TRBV3-2) and J usage is TRBJ1-2; TRBD1 is a possible D gene (5 bases). The germline V gene encodes CDR1 LGHDT and CDR2 YNNKEL (reference sequence). The CDR3 has 14 residues. The ends were cut back, 0 bases at V and 4 bases at J, with 9 bases in the middle. The CDR3 coding sequence is TGTGCCAGCAGCCAAGATTTGACAGCCTATGGCTACACCTTC. Translation gives CASSQDLTAYGYTF.

V gene TRBV29-1 combines with J gene TRBJ2-7, with 11 nucleotides matching TRBD1. Germline V gene sequence: CDR1 SQVTM, CDR2 ANQGSEA. V shed 4 bases, J shed 5 bases, and the junction held 10 bases outside the gene matches. This CDR3 region has 15 residues. This CDR3 reads CSVATLGQGVHEQYF. The CDR3 DNA reads TGCAGCGTTGCTACTCTGGGACAGGGGGTTCACGAGCAGTACTTC.

This clone was detected a few times. This chain connects TRBV11-2 to TRBJ1-3; D may be TRBD1 (6 bases). The germline gives CDR1 SGHAT, CDR2 FQNNGV. V lost 1 base and J 2 bases, leaving 9 bases between the germline ends. The CDR3 is 15 residues long. Here the CDR3 DNA reads TGTGCCAGCAGCTTAGCCGGGGGGCCTGGAAACACCATATATTTT. Translating it yields CASSLAGGPGNTIYF. The whole variable domain, filled in from reference TRBV11-2 and TRBJ1-3, reads EAGVAQSPRYKIIEKRQSVAFWCNPISGHATLYWYQQILGQGPKLLIQFQNNGVVDDSQLPKDRFSAERLKGVDSTLKIQPAKLEDSAVYLCASSLAGGPGNTIYFGEGSWLTVV.

This chain connects TRBV28 to TRBJ1-4; D might be TRBD1 (5 bases). CDR1 is MDHEN and CDR2 is SYDVKM in the germline V gene. Trimming left V 5 bases short and J 3 bases short, with 13 bases between. This CDR3 is 15 amino acids long. As DNA, the CDR3 is TGTGCCAGCAGTACTTCCGGGGGGGCTAATGAAAAACTGTTTTTT. Translating gives CASSTSGGANEKLFF.

This chain connects TRBV6-5 to TRBJ2-5, with 10 bases fitting TRBD2. The CDR3 is made up of 16 amino acids. Germline values: CDR1 MNHEY, CDR2 SVGAGI. Losses at the gene ends were 2 bases for V and 4 bases for J; bases not matched to a gene: 7. CDR3 DNA sequence: TGTGCCAGCAGTTACGCAGCGGGAGGGTATGGAGAGACCCAGTACTTC. Its translation is CASSYAAGGYGETQYF.

This clone was counted a single time. V and J are TRBV18 and TRBJ2-1; D is perhaps TRBD1 (6 bases). V was trimmed by 0 bases and J by 1 base, leaving 13 bases between them. The germline V gene encodes CDR1 KGHSH and CDR2 LQKENI. This CDR3 spans 17 amino acids. CDR3 region: CASSPPAHRVSYNEQFF. Written as DNA, the CDR3 is TGTGCCAGCTCACCACCGGCCCACAGGGTTTCCTACAATGAGCAGTTCTTC.

The V and J genes are TRBV5-4 and TRBJ2-3; D might be TRBD2 (6 bases). This CDR3 has 13 residues. The germline CDR1 and CDR2 sequences are SGHNT and YYREEE (reference sequence). The CDR3 DNA is TGTGGGTCGGGACTCATAGGCGCAGATACGCAGTATTTT. Protein sequence: CGSGLIGADTQYF. Supplemented by reference TRBV5-4 and TRBJ2-3, the full variable domain reads ETGVTQSPTHLIKTRGQQVTLRCSSQSGHNTVSWYQQALGQGPQFIFQYYREEENGRGNFPPRFSGLQFPNYSSELNVNALELDDSALYLCGSGLIGADTQYFGPGTRLTVL.

This clone has just one count. This sequence joins TRBV7-9 and TRBJ1-2, with TRBD1 identical over 8 bases. The CDR3 loop spans 16 amino acids. Germline values: CDR1 SEHNR, CDR2 FQNEAQ (reference sequence). Trimming removed 5 bases from V and 3 bases from J; junction bases left unmatched: 11. CDR3 loop: CASSIYPGGDDYGYTF. CDR3 DNA: TGTGCCAGCAGCATATACCCAGGGGGCGACGACTATGGCTACACCTTC.

This rearrangement joins TRBV3-1 (or the pseudogene TRBV3-2) to TRBJ2-7; tentative D call: TRBD2 (6 bases). CDR3 size: 15 residues. Germline V gene sequence: CDR1 LGHDT, CDR2 YNNKEL (reference sequence). The V gene lost 1 base and the J gene lost 5 bases, with 15 bases spanning the gap. The CDR3 loop is CASSQVGSYHNEQYF. CDR3 bases: TGTGCCAGCAGCCAAGTCGGGAGTTACCACAACGAGCAGTACTTC.

V and J are TRBV5-1 and TRBJ1-2, with D maybe TRBD1 (5 bases). The CDR3 runs to 16 residues. CDR1 is SGHRS and CDR2 is YFSETQ in the germline V gene. V was cut by 2 bases and J by 8 bases, with 22 bases left in between. CDR3 protein: CASSLTPTPVRGGYTF. The CDR3 region has the DNA TGCGCCAGCAGCTTAACACCGACTCCAGTTAGGGGCGGCTACACCTTC.

The chain uses TRBV9 and TRBJ2-6; a possible D gene is TRBD2 (5 bases). The germline V and J ends were trimmed by 4 bases and 1 base, with 12 bases remaining between them. In germline, CDR1 is SGDLS, CDR2 YYNGEE. The CDR3 runs 16 residues. The DNA of the CDR3 is TGTGCCAGCAGCCCCACTAGGCGTTCTGGGGCCAACGTCCTGACTTTC. Translated, it gives CASSPTRRSGANVLTF.

The CDR3 sequence: CASSSPGLADLNEQFF. DNA of the CDR3: TGTGCCAGCAGTTCGCCGGGACTAGCCGACCTCAATGAGCAGTTCTTC. This rearrangement joins TRBV28 to TRBJ2-1; TRBD2 matches at 9 bases. V was clipped by 4 bases and J by 6 bases; unmatched bases: 10. CDR3 length equals 16 residues. Germline V gene data show CDR1 as MDHEN and CDR2 as SYDVKM.

The chain is built from TRBV4-1 and TRBJ1-5, with TRBD1 identical over 9 bases. This CDR3 comprises 14 residues. Germline V lookup: CDR1 MGHRA, CDR2 YSYEKL. Losses at the gene ends were 5 bases for V and 7 bases for J; bases not matched to a gene: 6. The CDR3 loop is CASSGGQGSQPQHF. The DNA for the CDR3 is TGCGCCAGCAGCGGGGGACAGGGATCGCAGCCCCAGCATTTT.